These 3 T cell receptor beta chains originate from one sample sequenced in a study of blood T cells in healthy people across ages. A second about 6 to 11 cycle PCR used barcoded and J-beta primers. Each CDR3 protein is one row after TCRdb ran MiXCR on the 5' RACE reads. Of roughly 800,000 distinct CDR3 sequences in the sample, 25% were seen once. These same data were also listed under a study on T cells of mothers and their children.

Input material: blood. These receptors came from a boy between 5 and 17 years old in good health.

This clonotype has more than one count but fewer than ten. The rearrangement joins TRBV10-2 to TRBJ1-1, with 10 bases identical to TRBD1. The CDR3 runs to 16 residues. Germline CDR1 WSHSY, CDR2 SAAADI. V lost 5 bases to trimming and J lost 6 bases; unmatched junction nucleotides: 12. CDR3 DNA sequence: TGCGCCAGCAGTACCGGGACAGGGGAGTTTGGGGCTGAAGCTTTCTTT. Translating gives CASSTGTGEFGAEAFF.

The chain combines TRBV9 with TRBJ1-1; maybe TRBD1 (6 bases). This CDR3 has 13 amino acids. Germline values: CDR1 SGDLS, CDR2 YYNGEE. V lost 3 bases and J lost 4, with 10 bases in between. The CDR3: CASSAGVATEAFF. CDR3 nucleotide sequence: TGTGCCAGCAGCGCAGGGGTGGCCACTGAAGCTTTCTTT. The variable domain in full, completed from reference TRBV9 and TRBJ1-1, reads DSGVTQTPKHLITATGQRVTLRCSPRSGDLSVYWYQQSLDQGLQFLIQYYNGEERAKGNILERFSAQQFPDLHSELNLSSLELGDSALYFCASSAGVATEAFFGQGTRLTVV.

This clonotype appeared a few times. The chain uses TRBV7-8 and TRBJ2-7; tentatively, D is TRBD1 (6 bases). The CDR3 has 15 residues. Germline V lookup: CDR1 SGHVS, CDR2 FQNEAQ. V dropped 4 bases and J dropped 6 bases, with 19 bases sitting between them. CDR3 region: CASSSPGWGRIEQYF. The CDR3 region has the DNA TGTGCCAGCAGCTCCCCCGGGTGGGGGCGGATCGAGCAGTACTTC.